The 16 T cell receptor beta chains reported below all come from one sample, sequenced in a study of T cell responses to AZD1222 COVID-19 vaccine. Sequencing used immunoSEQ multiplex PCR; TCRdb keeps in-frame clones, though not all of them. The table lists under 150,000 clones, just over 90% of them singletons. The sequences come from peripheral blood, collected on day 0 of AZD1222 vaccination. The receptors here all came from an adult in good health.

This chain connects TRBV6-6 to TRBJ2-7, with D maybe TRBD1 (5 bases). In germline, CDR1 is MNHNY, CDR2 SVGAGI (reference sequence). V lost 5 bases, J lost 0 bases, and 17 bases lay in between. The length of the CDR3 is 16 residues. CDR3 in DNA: TGTGCCAGCAGTCCAGGGCGACTGAGGAGCTCCTACGAGCAGTACTTC. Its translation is CASSPGRLRSSYEQYF.

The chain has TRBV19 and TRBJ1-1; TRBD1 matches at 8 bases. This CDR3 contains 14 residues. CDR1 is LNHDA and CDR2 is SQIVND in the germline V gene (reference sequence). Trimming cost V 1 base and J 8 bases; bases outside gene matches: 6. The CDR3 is CASSIGAGGREAFF. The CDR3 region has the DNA TGTGCCAGTAGTATAGGGGCAGGGGGCCGCGAAGCTTTCTTT.

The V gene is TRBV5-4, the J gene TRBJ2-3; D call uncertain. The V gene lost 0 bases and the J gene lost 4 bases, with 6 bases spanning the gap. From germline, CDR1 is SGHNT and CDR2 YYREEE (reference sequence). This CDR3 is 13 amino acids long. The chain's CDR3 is CASSLDLSDTQYF. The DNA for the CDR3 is TGTGCCAGCAGCTTGGATCTTTCAGATACGCAGTATTTT.

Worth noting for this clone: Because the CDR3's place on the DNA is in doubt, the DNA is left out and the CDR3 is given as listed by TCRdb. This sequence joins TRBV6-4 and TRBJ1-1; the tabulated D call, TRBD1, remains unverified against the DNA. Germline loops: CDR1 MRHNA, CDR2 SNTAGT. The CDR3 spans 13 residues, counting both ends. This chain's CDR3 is CASSDQVGTGTFF.

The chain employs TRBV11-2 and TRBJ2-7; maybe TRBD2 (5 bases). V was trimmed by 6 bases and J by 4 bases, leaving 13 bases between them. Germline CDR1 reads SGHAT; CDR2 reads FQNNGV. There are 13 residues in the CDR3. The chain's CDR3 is CASSQGPGYEQYF. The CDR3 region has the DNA TGTGCCAGCAGTCAAGGGCCGGGGTACGAGCAGTACTTC.

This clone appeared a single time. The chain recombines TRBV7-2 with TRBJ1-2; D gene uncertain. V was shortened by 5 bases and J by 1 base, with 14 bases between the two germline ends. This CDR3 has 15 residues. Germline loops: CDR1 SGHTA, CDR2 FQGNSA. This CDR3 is CASSLLRTDNYGYTF. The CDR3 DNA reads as TGTGCCAGCAGCCTTCTACGGACGGATAACTATGGCTACACCTTC.

The CDR3 spells CASKGTRSYEQYF. Written as DNA, the CDR3 is TGTGCCAGCAAGGGGACACGATCCTACGAGCAGTACTTC. V and J are TRBV7-2 and TRBJ2-7, with D maybe TRBD1 (6 bases). The CDR3 consists of 13 residues. CDR1 is SGHTA, CDR2 FQGNSA, per germline. The V and J ends lost 7 bases and 1 base respectively, with 11 bases between them.

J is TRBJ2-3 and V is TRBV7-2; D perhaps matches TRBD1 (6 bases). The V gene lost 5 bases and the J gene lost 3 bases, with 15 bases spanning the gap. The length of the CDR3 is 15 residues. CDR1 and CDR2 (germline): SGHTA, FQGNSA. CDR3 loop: CASSPGQRRTDTQYF. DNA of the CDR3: TGTGCCAGCAGCCCCGGACAGCGTCGGACAGATACGCAGTATTTT.

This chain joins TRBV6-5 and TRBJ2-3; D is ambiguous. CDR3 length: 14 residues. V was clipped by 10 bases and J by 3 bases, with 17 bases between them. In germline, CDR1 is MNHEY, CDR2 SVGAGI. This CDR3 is CATSVGLGTDTQYF. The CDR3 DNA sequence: TGTGCCACCTCGGTAGGCCTAGGGACAGATACGCAGTATTTT.

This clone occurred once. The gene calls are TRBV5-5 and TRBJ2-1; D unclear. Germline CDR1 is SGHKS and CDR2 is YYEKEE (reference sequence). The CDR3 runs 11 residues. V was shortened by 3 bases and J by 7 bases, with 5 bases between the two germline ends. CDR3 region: CASSWGNEQFF. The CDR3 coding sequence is TGTGCCAGCAGCTGGGGAAATGAGCAGTTCTTC.

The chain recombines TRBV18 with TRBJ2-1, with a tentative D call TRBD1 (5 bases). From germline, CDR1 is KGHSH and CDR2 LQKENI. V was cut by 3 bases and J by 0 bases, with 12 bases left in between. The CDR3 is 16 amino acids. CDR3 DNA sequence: TGTGCCAGCTCACCCTTCGCAAGGGGCTCCTACAATGAGCAGTTCTTC. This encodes CASSPFARGSYNEQFF. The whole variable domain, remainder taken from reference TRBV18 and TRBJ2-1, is NAGVMQNPRHLVRRRGQEARLRCSPMKGHSHVYWYRQLPEEGLKFMVYLQKENIIDESGMPKERFSAEFPKEGPSILRIQQVVRGDSAAYFCASSPFARGSYNEQFFGPGTRLTVL.

CDR3 nucleotide sequence: TGTGCCAGTAGTATAGATCTCCGGGAGGGGGGCTACGAGCAGTACTTC. The encoded protein is CASSIDLREGGYEQYF. This chain uses TRBV19 with TRBJ2-7, with 8 positions matching TRBD2. This CDR3 is built from 16 residues. CDR1 is LNHDA and CDR2 is SQIVND in the germline V gene (reference sequence). J lost 3 bases, V lost 0 bases, and 7 bases had no gene match. Based on the CDR3 plus reference TRBV19 and TRBJ2-7, the full variable domain is DGGITQSPKYLFRKEGQNVTLSCEQNLNHDAMYWYRQDPGQGLRLIYYSQIVNDFQKGDIAEGYSVSREKKESFPLTVTSAQKNPTAFYLCASSIDLREGGYEQYFGPGTRLTVT.

CDR3 DNA: TGTGCCAGTTCTCGGAGCGCGCCATCCCAAGAGACCCAGTACTTC. It translates to CASSRSAPSQETQYF. The chain recombines TRBV19 with TRBJ2-5, with unresolved D. The V end lost 8 bases, the J end lost 1 base, and 17 bases lay between the germline ends. The CDR3 loop spans 15 amino acids. Germline loops: CDR1 LNHDA, CDR2 SQIVND (reference sequence).

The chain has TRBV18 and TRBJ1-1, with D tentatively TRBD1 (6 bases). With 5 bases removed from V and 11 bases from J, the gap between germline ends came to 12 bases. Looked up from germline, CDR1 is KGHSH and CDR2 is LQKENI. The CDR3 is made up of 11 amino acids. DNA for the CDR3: TGTGCCAGCTCAAACAGGGTCGACGCTTTCTTT. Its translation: CASSNRVDAFF.

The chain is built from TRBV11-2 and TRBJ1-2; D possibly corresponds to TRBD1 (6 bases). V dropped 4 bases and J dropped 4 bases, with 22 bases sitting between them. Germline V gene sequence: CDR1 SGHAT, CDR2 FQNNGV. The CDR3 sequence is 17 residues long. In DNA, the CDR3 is TGTGCCAGCAGCTCCCAACAAACCCCGACAGGTCTCTATGGCTACACCTTC. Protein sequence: CASSSQQTPTGLYGYTF.

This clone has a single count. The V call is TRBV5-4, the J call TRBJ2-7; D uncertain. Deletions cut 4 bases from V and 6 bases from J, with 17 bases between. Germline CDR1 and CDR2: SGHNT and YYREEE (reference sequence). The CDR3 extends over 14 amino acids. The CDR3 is CASSHGRIKGEQYF. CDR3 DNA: TGTGCCAGCAGCCACGGACGGATCAAGGGCGAGCAGTACTTC.